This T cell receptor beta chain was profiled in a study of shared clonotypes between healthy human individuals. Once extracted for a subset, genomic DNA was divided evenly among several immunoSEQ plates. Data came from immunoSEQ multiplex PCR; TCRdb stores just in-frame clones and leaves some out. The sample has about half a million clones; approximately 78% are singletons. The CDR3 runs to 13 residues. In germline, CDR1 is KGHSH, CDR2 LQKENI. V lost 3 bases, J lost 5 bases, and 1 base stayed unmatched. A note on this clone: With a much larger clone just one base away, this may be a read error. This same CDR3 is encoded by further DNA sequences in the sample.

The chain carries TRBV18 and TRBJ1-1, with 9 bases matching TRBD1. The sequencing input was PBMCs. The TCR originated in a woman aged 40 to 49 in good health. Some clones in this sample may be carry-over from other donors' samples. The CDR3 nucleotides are TGTGCCAGCTCACCGGGACAGGGTACTGAAGCTTTCTTT. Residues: CASSPGQGTEAFF.